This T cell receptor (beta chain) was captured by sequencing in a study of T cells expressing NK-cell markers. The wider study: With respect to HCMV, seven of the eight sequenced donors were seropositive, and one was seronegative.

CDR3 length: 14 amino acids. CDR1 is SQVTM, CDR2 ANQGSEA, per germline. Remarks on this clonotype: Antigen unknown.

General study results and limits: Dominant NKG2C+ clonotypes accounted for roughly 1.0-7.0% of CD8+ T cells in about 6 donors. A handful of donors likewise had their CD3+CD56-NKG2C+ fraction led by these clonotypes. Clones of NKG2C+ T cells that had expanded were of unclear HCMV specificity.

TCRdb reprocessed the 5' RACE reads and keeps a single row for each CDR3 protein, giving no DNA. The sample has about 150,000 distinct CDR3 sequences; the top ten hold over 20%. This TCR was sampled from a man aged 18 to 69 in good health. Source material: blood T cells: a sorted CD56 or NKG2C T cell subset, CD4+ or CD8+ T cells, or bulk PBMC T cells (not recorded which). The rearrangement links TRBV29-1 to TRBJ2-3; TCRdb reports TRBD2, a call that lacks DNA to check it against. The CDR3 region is CSVVGRENTDTQYF.